A single T cell receptor (beta chain) is shown here with its context. These data belong to a study of shared clonotypes between healthy human individuals. Germline values: CDR1 GTSNPN, CDR2 SVGIG (reference sequence). V lost 7 bases, J lost 3 bases, and 5 bases stayed unmatched. There are 13 residues in the CDR3. The assay was immunoSEQ multiplex PCR, and TCRdb's table has in-frame clones only and misses some. The data contain roughly 590,000 clones, over 95% of them seen just once; the ten biggest clones take up 0.095% to 0.12%. Cells designated naive CD8 were CD45RO-negative and were positively selected for CCR7, with terminally differentiated effector memory CD45RA+ cells excluded.

The sample comprised naive CD8+ T cells sorted from blood. The clonotype comes from a woman aged 25 to 45 in good health. This chain uses TRBV30 with TRBJ2-5; 10 nucleotides match TRBD1. CDR3: CASRTGGKETQYF. DNA for the CDR3: TGTGCCTCCCGGACAGGGGGGAAAGAGACCCAGTACTTC.